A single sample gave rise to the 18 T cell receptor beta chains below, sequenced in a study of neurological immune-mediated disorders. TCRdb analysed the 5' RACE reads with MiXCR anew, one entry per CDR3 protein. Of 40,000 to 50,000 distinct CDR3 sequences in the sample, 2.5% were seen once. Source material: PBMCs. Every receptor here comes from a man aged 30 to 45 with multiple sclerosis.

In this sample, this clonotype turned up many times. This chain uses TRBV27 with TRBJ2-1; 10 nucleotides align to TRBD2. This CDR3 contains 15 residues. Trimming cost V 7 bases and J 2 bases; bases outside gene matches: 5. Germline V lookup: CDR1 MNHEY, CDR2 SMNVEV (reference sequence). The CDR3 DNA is TGTGCCAGCACGATAGCGGGAGGTACCTACAATGAGCAGTTCTTC. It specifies CASTIAGGTYNEQFF.

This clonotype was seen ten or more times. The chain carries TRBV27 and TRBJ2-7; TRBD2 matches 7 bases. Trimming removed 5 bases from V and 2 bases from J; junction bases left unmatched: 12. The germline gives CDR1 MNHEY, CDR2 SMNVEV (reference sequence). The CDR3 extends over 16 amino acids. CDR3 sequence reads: CASSTVAWEGPYEQYF. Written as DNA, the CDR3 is TGTGCCAGCAGTACCGTAGCGTGGGAGGGGCCCTACGAGCAGTACTTC.

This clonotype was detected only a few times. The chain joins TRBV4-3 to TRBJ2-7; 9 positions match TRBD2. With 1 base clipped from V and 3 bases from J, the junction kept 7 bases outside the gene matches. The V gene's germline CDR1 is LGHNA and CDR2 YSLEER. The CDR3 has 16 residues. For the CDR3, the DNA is TGCGCCAGCAGCCAAGGGGGGTCTAGCGGGATCTACGAGCAGTACTTC. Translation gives CASSQGGSSGIYEQYF.

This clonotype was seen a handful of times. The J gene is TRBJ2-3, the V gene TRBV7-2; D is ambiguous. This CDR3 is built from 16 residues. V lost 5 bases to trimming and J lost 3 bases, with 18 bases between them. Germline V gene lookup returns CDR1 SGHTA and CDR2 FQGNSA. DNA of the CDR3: TGTGCCAGCAGCCCCATCCTTCCCGAAGCGACAGATACGCAGTATTTT. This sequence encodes CASSPILPEATDTQYF.

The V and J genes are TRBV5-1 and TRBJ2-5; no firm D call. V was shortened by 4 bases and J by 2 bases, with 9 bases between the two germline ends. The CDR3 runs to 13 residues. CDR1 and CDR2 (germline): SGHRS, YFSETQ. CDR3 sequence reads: CASSLHLQETQYF. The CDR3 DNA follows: TGCGCCAGCAGCCTGCACCTACAAGAGACCCAGTACTTC.

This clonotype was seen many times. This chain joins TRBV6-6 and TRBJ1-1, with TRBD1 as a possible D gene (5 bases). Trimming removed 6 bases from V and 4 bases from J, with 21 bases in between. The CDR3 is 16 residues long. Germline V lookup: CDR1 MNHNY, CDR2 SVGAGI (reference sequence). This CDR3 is CASSPGVGAVFTEAFF. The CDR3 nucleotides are TGTGCCAGCAGCCCCGGGGTTGGGGCGGTTTTCACTGAAGCTTTCTTT.

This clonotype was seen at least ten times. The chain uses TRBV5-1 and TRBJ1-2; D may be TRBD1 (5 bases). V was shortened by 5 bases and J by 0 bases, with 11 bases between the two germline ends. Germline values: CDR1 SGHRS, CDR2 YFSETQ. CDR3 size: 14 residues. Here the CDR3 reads CASSSGATNYGYTF. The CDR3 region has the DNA TGCGCCAGCAGTTCCGGGGCCACTAACTATGGCTACACCTTC.

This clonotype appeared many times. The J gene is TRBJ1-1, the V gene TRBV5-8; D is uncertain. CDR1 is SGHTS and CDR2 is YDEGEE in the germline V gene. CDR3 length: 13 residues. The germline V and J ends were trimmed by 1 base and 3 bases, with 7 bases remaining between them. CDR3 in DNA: TGTGCCAGCAGCTTGAGAAGGGACACTGAAGCTTTCTTT. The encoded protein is CASSLRRDTEAFF.

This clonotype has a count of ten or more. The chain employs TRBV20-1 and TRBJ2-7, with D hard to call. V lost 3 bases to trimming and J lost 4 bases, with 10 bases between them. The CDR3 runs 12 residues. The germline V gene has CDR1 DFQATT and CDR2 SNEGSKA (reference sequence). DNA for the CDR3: TGCAGTGCTAGTCATCAGGCATACGAGCAGTACTTC. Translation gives CSASHQAYEQYF.

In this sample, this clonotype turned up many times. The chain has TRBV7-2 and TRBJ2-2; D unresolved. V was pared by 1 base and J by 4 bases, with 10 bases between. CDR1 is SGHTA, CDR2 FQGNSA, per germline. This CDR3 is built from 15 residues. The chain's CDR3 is CASSLDPGFTGELFF. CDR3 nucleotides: TGTGCCAGCAGCTTAGACCCGGGTTTCACCGGGGAGCTGTTTTTT. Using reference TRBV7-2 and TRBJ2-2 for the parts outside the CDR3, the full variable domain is GAGVSQSPSNKVTEKGKDVELRCDPISGHTALYWYRQSLGQGLEFLIYFQGNSAPDKSGLPSDRFSAERTGGSVSTLTIQRTQQEDSAVYLCASSLDPGFTGELFFGEGSRLTVL.

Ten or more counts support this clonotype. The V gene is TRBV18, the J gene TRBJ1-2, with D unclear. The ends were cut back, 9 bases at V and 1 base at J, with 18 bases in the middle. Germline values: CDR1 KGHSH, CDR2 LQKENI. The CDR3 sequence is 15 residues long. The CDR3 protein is CASSPRTEVNYGYTF. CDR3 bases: TGTGCCAGTTCCCCTCGCACAGAAGTTAACTATGGCTACACCTTC.

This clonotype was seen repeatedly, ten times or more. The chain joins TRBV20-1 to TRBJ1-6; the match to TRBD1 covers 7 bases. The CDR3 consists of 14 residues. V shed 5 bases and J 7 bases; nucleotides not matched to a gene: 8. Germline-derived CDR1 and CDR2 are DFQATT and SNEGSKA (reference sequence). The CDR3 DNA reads TGCAGTGCTTTCTCGACAGGGCTGAATTCACCCCTCCACTTT. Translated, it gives CSAFSTGLNSPLHF.

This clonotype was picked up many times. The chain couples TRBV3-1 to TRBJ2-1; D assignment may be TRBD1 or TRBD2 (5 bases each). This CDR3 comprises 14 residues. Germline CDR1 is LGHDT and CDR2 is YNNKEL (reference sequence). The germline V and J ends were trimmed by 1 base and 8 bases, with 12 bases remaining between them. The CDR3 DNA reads TGTGCCAGCAGCCAAGGGGTCGAGGGGCATGAGCAGTTCTTC. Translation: CASSQGVEGHEQFF.

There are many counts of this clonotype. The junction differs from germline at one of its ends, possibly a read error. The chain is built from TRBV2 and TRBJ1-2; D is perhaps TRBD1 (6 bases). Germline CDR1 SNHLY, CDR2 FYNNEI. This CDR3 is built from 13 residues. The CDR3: CASSTTGDNWEHF. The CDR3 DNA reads TGTGCCAGCAGTACAACGGGGGACAACTGGGAACACTTC.

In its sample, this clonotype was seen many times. DNA for the CDR3: TGTGCCATCAGTGAGTCGATGGCCCTCTATCCAAATTCACCCCTCCACTTT. As protein: CAISESMALYPNSPLHF. The chain uses TRBV10-3 and TRBJ1-6; D ambiguous. This CDR3 has 17 amino acids. Per the germline V gene, CDR1 is ENHRY and CDR2 is SYGVKD. V lost 0 bases and J lost 7, with 16 bases in between.

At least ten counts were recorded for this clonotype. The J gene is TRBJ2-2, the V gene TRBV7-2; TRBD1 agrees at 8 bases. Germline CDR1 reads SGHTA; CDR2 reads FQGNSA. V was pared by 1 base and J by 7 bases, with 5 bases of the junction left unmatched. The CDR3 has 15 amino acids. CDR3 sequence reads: CASSLGWTGSGELFF. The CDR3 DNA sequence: TGTGCCAGCAGCTTAGGATGGACAGGGAGCGGGGAGCTGTTTTTT.

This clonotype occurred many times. The CDR3 protein is CSASDRYTDTQYF. CDR3 nucleotide sequence: TGCAGTGCATCGGACAGGTACACAGATACGCAGTATTTT. V gene TRBV20-1 combines with J gene TRBJ2-3; 7 bases are shared with TRBD1. V shed 6 bases and J 2 bases; nucleotides not matched to a gene: 5. This CDR3 has 13 residues. In germline, CDR1 is DFQATT, CDR2 SNEGSKA (reference sequence).

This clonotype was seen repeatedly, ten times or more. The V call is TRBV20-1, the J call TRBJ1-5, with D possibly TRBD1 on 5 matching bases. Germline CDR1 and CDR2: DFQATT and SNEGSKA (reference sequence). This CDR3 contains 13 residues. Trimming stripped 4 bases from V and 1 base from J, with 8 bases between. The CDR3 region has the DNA TGCAGTGCTACGGGGGGAAGCAATCAGCCCCAGCATTTT. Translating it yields CSATGGSNQPQHF.